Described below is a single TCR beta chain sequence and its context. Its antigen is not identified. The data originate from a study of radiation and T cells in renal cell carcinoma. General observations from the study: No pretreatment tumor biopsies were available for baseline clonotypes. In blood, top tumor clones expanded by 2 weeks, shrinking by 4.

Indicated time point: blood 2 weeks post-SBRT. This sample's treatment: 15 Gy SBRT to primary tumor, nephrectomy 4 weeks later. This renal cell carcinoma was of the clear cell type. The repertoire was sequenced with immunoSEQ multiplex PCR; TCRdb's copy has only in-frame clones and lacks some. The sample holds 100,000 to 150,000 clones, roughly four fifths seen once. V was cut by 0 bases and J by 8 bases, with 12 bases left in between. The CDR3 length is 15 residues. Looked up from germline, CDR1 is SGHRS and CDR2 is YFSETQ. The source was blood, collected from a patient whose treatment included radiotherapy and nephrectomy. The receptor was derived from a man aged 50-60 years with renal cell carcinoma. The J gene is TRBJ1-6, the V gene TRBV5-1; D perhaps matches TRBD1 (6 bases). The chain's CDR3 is CASSLDSGGHSPLHF. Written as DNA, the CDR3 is TGCGCCAGCAGCTTGGATAGTGGGGGGCATTCACCCCTCCACTTT. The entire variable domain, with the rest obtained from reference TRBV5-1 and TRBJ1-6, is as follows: KAGVTQTPRYLIKTRGQQVTLSCSPISGHRSVSWYQQTPGQGLQFLFEYFSETQRNKGNFPGRFSGRQFSNSRSEMNVSTLELGDSALYLCASSLDSGGHSPLHFGNGTRLTVT.